This TCR beta chain appears in the sequencing data of a study of T cell repertoires in cytomegalovirus infection. Study information: Through public TCR beta signatures, both CMV infection and matching HLA type were indicated.

Study-wide results and caveats: It was HLA-C-restricted CMV-specific TCR beta clonotypes that dominated the response ex vivo.

V was pared by 3 bases and J by 8 bases, with 10 bases between. CDR3 length equals 12 residues. Germline-derived CDR1 and CDR2 are LNHDA and SQIVND (reference sequence). This clonotype was seen just once. Its antigen is not identified. TCRdb independently ran MiXCR on the reads; one entry per CDR3 protein. This sample has 680,000 or so distinct CDR3 sequences, with 33% found just once. This TCR derives from a human donor in good health (CMV status not recorded). Some clones in this sample may be carry-over from other donors' samples. Sequences were derived from cultured PBMCs, sampled from culture after CMV antigen stimulation. The chain carries TRBV19 and TRBJ1-2; D may be TRBD1 (6 bases). The CDR3 nucleotides are TGTGCCAGTAGTATGGCAGGGGAAGGCTACACCTTC. Translating gives CASSMAGEGYTF. Based on the CDR3 plus reference TRBV19 and TRBJ1-2, the full variable domain is DGGITQSPKYLFRKEGQNVTLSCEQNLNHDAMYWYRQDPGQGLRLIYYSQIVNDFQKGDIAEGYSVSREKKESFPLTVTSAQKNPTAFYLCASSMAGEGYTFGSGTRLTVV.